What follows is one TCR beta chain and its context. It lacks a known antigen. Base qualities were left out, and no much larger clone turns up one base away. Genomic DNA was extracted from sorted cells for sequencing of the TCRbeta CDR3 region. The immunoSEQ Assay was used to sequence the TCRbeta CDR3 regions. TCRdb retrieved this table from immuneACCESS and kept in-frame rearrangements only. Not all clones are present; in checked studies, unresolved V genes account for under half, and no reason is known for the remainder. The sample data list roughly 100,000 clones, and 84% of these were observed just once. The ten top clones hold less than 6% of the sample. The sample is drawn from a study of OX40 agonist ivuxolimab in advanced cancers. For the study in its entirety: The costimulatory receptor OX40 (CD134) was targeted by ivuxolimab, a fully human IgG2 agonistic monoclonal antibody. Patients were allowed to have had prior anti-PD-1, anti-PD-L1 or anti-CTLA-4 therapy, and approximately 43% of the dose-escalation patients had previously received checkpoint inhibitors. Peripheral TCRbeta sequencing aimed to test whether ivuxolimab altered TCR sequence diversity and caused clonal T-cell expansion. Partial responses occurred in three dose-escalation patients, of whom one had hepatocellular carcinoma and two had cutaneous melanoma. The paper describes the monotherapy dose-escalation part (N of about 57 patients) of the phase I trial of ivuxolimab. Intravenous ivuxolimab was administered to patients every 2 weeks at six dose levels: 0.01, 0.1, 0.3, 1.5, 3 and 10 mg/kg. Of the approximately 53 patients in dose escalation, about 20 had hepatocellular carcinoma, about 15 had melanoma, 9 had renal cell carcinoma and 9 had head and neck cancer. A male proportion of roughly 80% and a mean age of roughly 58 years, ranging from 23 to 79, were recorded for the dose-escalation cohort. The investigation overall reported the following: At doses from 0.1 to 3.0 mg/kg, clonal expansion was seen in both CD4+ and CD8+ blood T cells between baseline and week 6. Partial responders in the 0.1-3.0 mg/kg groups had among the lowest normalized peripheral clonal expansion, especially among CD8+ T cells. The antigen specificity of the peripheral T cells that underwent clonal expansion was not determined. After ivuxolimab, CD8+ T cells had more expanded clones than CD4+ T cells on average. Low levels of normalized T-cell clonal expansion were also shown by some nonresponding patients.

The CDR3 spans 15 residues, from the cysteine through the phenylalanine. The kept DNA is CDR3 alone, 45 bases in frame from the first base. Here V drops 2 bases and J drops 6 bases, and the junction holds 6 bases not matched to any gene. Taken from the germline V gene (reference sequence), the CDR1 and CDR2 loops are SEHNR and FQNEAQ. The trial excluded patients who had a history of autoimmune disease or who were on systemic immunosuppression. Peripheral blood for TCR sequencing was drawn from every dose cohort at baseline, at cycle 4 day 1 and at cycle 7 day 1. Samples were obtained from an open-label, multicenter, first-in-human phase I dose-escalation trial of ivuxolimab. Adults with locally advanced or metastatic head and neck squamous cell, hepatocellular, melanoma or renal cell carcinoma were enrolled in the trial. Before TCR sequencing, CD4+ and CD8+ T cells were separately sorted from peripheral blood.

This clonotype originated in an adult with an advanced solid tumor such as melanoma, head and neck, liver or kidney cancer. Sequencing was performed on CD4+ or CD8+ T cells sorted from blood, taken in a trial of the OX40 agonist ivuxolimab. The chain is encoded by TRBV7-9 joined to TRBJ2-3, and TRBD2 matches 9 of the central bases. The CDR3 protein: CASSLLAGGPDTQYF. The DNA reads as follows: TGTGCCAGCAGCTTACTGGCGGGGGGGCCTGATACGCAGTATTTT.